What follows is one T cell receptor (beta chain) and its context. This clone has more than one count but fewer than ten. Its target antigen remains unknown. Per-base qualities were not stored, and no clone one base away is much larger. The source of the sample is a study of shared clonotypes between healthy human individuals (TCRdb year 2020). With respect to the entire study: The cohort comprised a couple of women and a few men aged 18 to 49 years. Leukapheresis yielded between about 0.94 and 9 billion PBMCs per donor. For each donor, CD4 naive and CD4 memory were each run on three plates, CD8 naive on two plates, and CD8 memory on one plate. To increase sequencing depth and limit assay-specific biases, different laboratories used diverse techniques to prepare libraries and sequence TCR repertoires. To estimate repertoire size and how much clonotypes are shared between individuals, the study performed deep sequencing of blood TCR repertoires from five healthy adults. General findings and caveats noted by the study authors: Incomplete sequencing was indicated by rarefaction of sorted-subset datasets, despite the large sequencing depth. Estimated clonotype richness was generally larger for naive than for memory subsets. Pairwise subsampling led to the expectation that sequencing depth would affect the degree of clonotype sharing among donors. The genetic and exposure-history diversity represented was limited by the small number of donors. Compared with non-shared clonotypes, clonotypes shared by all four sorted-subset donors had higher generation probabilities. Only blood was sampled, and tissue TCR repertoires likely differ from those in blood. About 5% of naive CD4, roughly 3.5% of naive CD8, 2.3% of memory CD4, and about 0.4% of memory CD8 clonotypes were shared across several donors.

CD8 naive samples were obtained by positive selection for CCR7 among CD45RO-negative cells, yielding a CD45RA+CCR7+ population from which TemRA cells were excluded. Donors were healthy HIV-negative adults with no recently reported acute infections or vaccinations. All donors were Caucasian adults living in Nashville, Tennessee, USA. Blood was obtained by leukapheresis, after which PBMCs were separated by Ficoll-Histopaque density gradient centrifugation and cryopreserved in liquid nitrogen vapor phase. Purity and quantity of every magnetically sorted T cell population were checked by analytical flow cytometry. Each sorted fraction had its genomic DNA isolated and then quantified by UV absorbance on a Nanodrop 2000c. V is cut by 4 bases and J by 2 bases, and the space between the germline ends is 0 bases. The germline V gene yields MGHDK for CDR1 and SYGVNS for CDR2. Its CDR3 holds 10 amino acids, cysteine through phenylalanine. Only CDR3 DNA remains: 30 bases, in frame from the first base.

TCR CDR3 regions were amplified from genomic DNA by multiplex PCR using the deep immunoSEQ assay. Extracted genomic DNA from each cell subset was spread evenly across all wells of several immunoSEQ 96-well plates, with each plate serving as a replicate. For sorted subsets, each replicate PCR was loaded with approximately 190 ng genomic DNA, equivalent to some 31,000 T cell genomes. The purified libraries were quantified using a Qubit 3.0 fluorometer, sized with a Bioanalyzer 2100, and then quantified again using the KAPA Library Quantification kit. Every immunoSEQ 96-well plate was sequenced on a separate single-read 150-cycle Illumina NextSeq 550 flow cell. The source study handled its data this way. Because the immunoSEQ output included only junctional sequences and no quality scores, the filtering could not be the same as the filtering used for full-length reads. Sequences were annotated with PyIR, a Python wrapper for IgBLAST v1.9, and V/J genes and CDR3 were assigned using IMGT germline references. Reads with weak V/J assignments (E-value above 1e-6), missing CDR3, stop codons, out-of-frame junctions, or ambiguous translated residues were removed. V3J clonotypes were defined as sequences sharing an identical inferred V gene, J gene, and CDR3 amino acid sequence. To compute the percentage overlap between repertoires, the number of shared unique clonotypes was divided by the size of the smaller repertoire. Three approaches were used to assess repertoire richness: RTK rarefaction, the Chao1 estimator, and Recon v2.1 estimates of unobserved clonotypes. Generation probabilities were computed with OLGA for all TCRbeta clonotypes obtained by the gDNA method from several donors. TCRdb stores this immuneACCESS table with in-frame sequences only. Part of the clones is absent; in the studies checked, under half of the shortfall reflects unresolved V genes, and no reason is known for the rest. That table gives V, J and clone size, and the DNA gave D and trimming. The sample data list approximately 1.9 million clones, and 80% to 95% of these were observed just once. 1.5% to 2% of the sample is taken by the ten largest.

Material: naive CD8+ T cells from PBMCs. According to the study, the label for this sample's cell subset or site signals: CD45RA+CCR7+. The TCR comes from a man between 18 and 35 years old in good health. Some clones in this sample may be carry-over from other donors' samples. In this chain, TRBV25-1 is recombined with TRBJ2-7, with no reliable assignment of the D segment. The CDR3 in this case is CASSAYEQYF. Here is the DNA: TGTGCCAGCAGTGCCTACGAGCAGTACTTC.